The 21 T cell receptor beta chains listed next were all sequenced from one sample in a study of blood T cells in healthy people across ages (dated by TCRdb to 2013 to 2016). Library generation was performed with 5' RACE. TCRdb records Illumina HiSeq 2500 as the sequencer. The second PCR ran for roughly 6 to 11 cycles and used a J-beta primer mix along with a sample-barcoded 5' primer. TCRdb reran the public reads through fastp at Q25 and MiXCR, keeping productive beta chains. CDR3 protein sequences are deduplicated, and each keeps its most common genes and DNA. This sample has around 990,000 distinct CDR3 sequences in its table, and around 27% of those were observed once. Together, the top ten hold 0.65% to 0.95% of the sample. The same data also contributed to another study, on T cells of mothers and their children.

The sample taken for sequencing was blood. All receptors derive from a girl aged 2 to 9 in good health.

This clonotype occurred a few times. The chain joins TRBV19 to TRBJ1-4; D gene uncertain. V was cut by 8 bases and J by 12 bases, with 13 bases left in between. The germline V gene encodes CDR1 LNHDA and CDR2 SQIVND (reference sequence). CDR3 length: 11 residues. The CDR3 nucleotides are TGTGCCAGTCGGGGAGGCCAAGAACTGTTTTTT. Protein: CASRGGQELFF.

This chain uses TRBV7-9 with TRBJ1-6; possible D gene TRBD1, 5 bases. Deletions cut 4 bases from V and 7 bases from J, with 11 bases between. The CDR3 contains 14 residues. Germline values: CDR1 SEHNR, CDR2 FQNEAQ (reference sequence). As DNA, the CDR3 is TGTGCCAGCAGCTGGGGGACCGAGAATTCACCCCTCCACTTT. It specifies CASSWGTENSPLHF. The full variable domain, its missing parts supplied by reference TRBV7-9 and TRBJ1-6, is DTGVSQNPRHKITKRGQNVTFRCDPISEHNRLYWYRQTLGQGPEFLTYFQNEAQLEKSRLLSDRFSAERPKGSFSTLEIQRTEQGDSAMYLCASSWGTENSPLHFGNGTRLTVT.

This clonotype was counted only a few times. The chain recombines TRBV28 with TRBJ2-2; D uncertain. CDR3 length: 14 amino acids. Germline values: CDR1 MDHEN, CDR2 SYDVKM. Trimming took 7 bases from V and 0 from J, leaving 9 bases between them. The CDR3 DNA reads TGTGCCAGCATTACCCAGGCGAACACCGGGGAGCTGTTTTTT. This sequence encodes CASITQANTGELFF.

This clonotype was detected only a few times. The rearrangement links TRBV12-3 or TRBV12-4 to TRBJ1-2; the D gene is possibly TRBD1 (6 bases). CDR3 size: 13 residues. The V and J ends lost 7 bases and 4 bases respectively, with 13 bases between them. The CDR3 nucleotides read TGTGCCAGCACCGCCTCAGGGGTCTATGGCTACACCTTC. Translating gives CASTASGVYGYTF.

The rearrangement links TRBV25-1 to TRBJ2-1; 13 positions match TRBD2. Trimming took 1 base from V and 7 from J; bases not matched to a gene: 7. The germline V gene has CDR1 MGHDK and CDR2 SYGVNS. There are 17 residues in the CDR3. CDR3 in amino acids: CASSESTSGRARNEQFF. CDR3 nucleotides: TGTGCCAGCAGTGAATCTACTAGCGGGAGGGCGAGGAATGAGCAGTTCTTC.

This clonotype was seen a handful of times. The genes are TRBV15 and TRBJ2-5; D gene uncertain. Trimming pared 2 bases from V and 1 base from J, leaving 14 bases between. The CDR3 sequence is 16 residues long. Looked up from germline, CDR1 is LNHNV and CDR2 is YYDKDF (reference sequence). CDR3 DNA sequence: TGTGCCACCAGCAGACTCTTCGGAGACGGCCAAGAGACCCAGTACTTC. This encodes CATSRLFGDGQETQYF.

The chain links TRBV7-9 to TRBJ1-5, with D possibly TRBD1 on 5 matching bases. There are 12 residues in the CDR3. Per germline, CDR1 SEHNR and CDR2 FQNEAQ (reference sequence). Trimming left V 1 base short and J 10 bases short, with 8 bases between. The chain's CDR3 is CASSLGDFPQHF. The CDR3 DNA is TGTGCCAGCAGCTTAGGGGACTTTCCCCAGCATTTT.

This clonotype occurred a few times. The rearrangement joins TRBV20-1 to TRBJ2-7; 7 nucleotides match TRBD1. The trim removed 5 bases at V and 3 bases at J, leaving 4 bases unmatched. Germline CDR1 reads DFQATT; CDR2 reads SNEGSKA (reference sequence). The CDR3 consists of 12 residues. The CDR3 DNA follows: TGCAGTGCTCAAAGGGACAGCTACGAGCAGTACTTC. Protein product: CSAQRDSYEQYF.

The chain uses TRBV7-9 and TRBJ1-4; D call uncertain. The CDR3 extends over 16 amino acids. The V gene lost 10 bases and the J gene lost 0 bases, with 18 bases spanning the gap. Germline V gene sequence: CDR1 SEHNR, CDR2 FQNEAQ (reference sequence). The CDR3 loop is CATLPGFLSTNEKLFF. The CDR3 nucleotides read TGTGCCACCCTACCCGGGTTCCTATCAACTAATGAAAAACTGTTTTTT.

V gene TRBV29-1 combines with J gene TRBJ2-7; 7 positions match TRBD1. Germline V gene lookup returns CDR1 SQVTM and CDR2 ANQGSEA. The CDR3 length is 13 residues. The trim removed 1 base at V and 6 bases at J, leaving 6 bases unmatched. Here the CDR3 DNA reads TGCAGCGTTGAAGGGACAGGAATACCCGAGCAGTACTTC. It yields the protein CSVEGTGIPEQYF.

This clonotype came up a few times. The V and J genes are TRBV28 and TRBJ2-7, with a tentative D call TRBD1 (6 bases). Germline V gives CDR1 MDHEN, CDR2 SYDVKM. The CDR3 extends over 16 amino acids. Trimming removed 10 bases at V and 3 bases at J, with 25 bases between. The chain's CDR3 is CATAEGEISRFYEQYF. The DNA for the CDR3 is TGTGCCACCGCTGAGGGGGAGATTTCGCGTTTCTACGAGCAGTACTTC.

In this sample, this clonotype turned up a few times. The chain carries TRBV29-1 and TRBJ2-1; 14 bases align to TRBD2. This CDR3 is built from 17 residues. V dropped 7 bases and J dropped 0; count of bases not matched to a gene: 8. Per the germline V gene, CDR1 is SQVTM and CDR2 is ANQGSEA. As DNA, the CDR3 is TGCAGCGCGGGGACTAGCGGGGGTTACAGCTCCTACAATGAGCAGTTCTTC. This codes for CSAGTSGGYSSYNEQFF.

The CDR3 DNA reads TGTGCCAGCAGCTGGCAGGGTTCCTACGAGCAGTACTTC. Encoded protein: CASSWQGSYEQYF. The gene calls are TRBV13 and TRBJ2-5; possible D gene TRBD1, 5 bases. The DNA end lines up better with TRBJ2-7; the J call may be wrong. The CDR3 totals 13 residues. Germline-derived CDR1 and CDR2 are PRHDT and FYEKMQ (reference sequence).

This chain links TRBV7-8 with TRBJ1-1; maybe TRBD1 (5 bases). The CDR3 extends over 15 amino acids. Germline V gene sequence: CDR1 SGHVS, CDR2 FQNEAQ. V lost 4 bases, J lost 1 base, and 13 bases lay in between. This CDR3 is CASSWDGTGNTEAFF. The CDR3 DNA sequence: TGTGCCAGCAGCTGGGACGGGACCGGGAACACTGAAGCTTTCTTT.

The gene calls are TRBV5-1 and TRBJ2-1, with D possibly matching TRBD1 (5 bases). CDR3 length: 14 residues. Trimming cost V 1 base and J 4 bases, with 9 bases left between them. Per germline, CDR1 SGHRS and CDR2 YFSETQ. CDR3 in DNA: TGCGCCAGCAGCTTGCGCGACAGTTACAATGAGCAGTTCTTC. Protein product: CASSLRDSYNEQFF.

This clonotype has only a few counts. The chain links TRBV5-1 to TRBJ1-1, with D tentatively TRBD1 (5 bases). Trimming took 0 bases from V and 6 from J, leaving 15 bases between them. This CDR3 is built from 15 residues. Germline V CDR1 and CDR2: SGHRS, YFSETQ. The CDR3 DNA is TGCGCCAGCAGCTTGGGGCGGAGCAGGGTCGCTGAAGCTTTCTTT. Encoded protein: CASSLGRSRVAEAFF.

V is TRBV3-1 and J is TRBJ1-5, with D unresolved. The CDR3 covers 15 residues. CDR1 is LGHDT and CDR2 is YNNKEL in the germline V gene (reference sequence). V was shortened by 0 bases and J by 3 bases, with 9 bases between the two germline ends. The CDR3 DNA follows: TGTGCCAGCAGCCAAGATCGTGGTACCAATCAGCCCCAGCATTTT. Encoded protein: CASSQDRGTNQPQHF.

This clonotype occurred a few times. The chain uses TRBV6-1 and TRBJ2-5, with TRBD1 as a possible D gene (5 bases). Trimming shortened V by 4 bases and J by 4 bases, and 13 bases separated the two germline ends. The V gene's germline CDR1 is MNHNS and CDR2 SASEGT. The CDR3 is made up of 14 amino acids. CDR3 bases: TGTGCCAGCAGTGGGCAGGGTGGGTCAGAGACCCAGTACTTC. Translating it yields CASSGQGGSETQYF.

Only a few counts were recorded for this clonotype. This chain joins TRBV7-2 and TRBJ2-3; D may be TRBD2 (5 bases). Trimming stripped 8 bases from V and 2 bases from J, with 17 bases between. The CDR3 runs to 15 residues. Germline V gene data show CDR1 as SGHTA and CDR2 as FQGNSA. CDR3 sequence reads: CASGNRAGHTDTQYF. CDR3 nucleotide sequence: TGTGCCAGCGGTAATCGGGCGGGCCACACAGATACGCAGTATTTT.

The chain carries TRBV5-6 and TRBJ2-2; D unresolved. Trimming left V 2 bases short and J 1 base short, with 12 bases between. The CDR3 extends over 16 amino acids. Germline CDR1 and CDR2: SGHDT and YYEEEE. DNA of the CDR3: TGTGCCAGCAGCTTTTTAGGCCCCCAGAACACCGGGGAGCTGTTTTTT. Encoded protein: CASSFLGPQNTGELFF.

Regarding this clonotype: A read error may produce the germline difference seen at one junction end. The chain has TRBV12-5 and TRBJ2-7; perhaps TRBD2 as D (6 bases). Germline V gives CDR1 LGHNT, CDR2 FRNRAP. The CDR3 is 15 amino acids. The CDR3 sequence: CASGTQPGATYEQYF. The DNA of the CDR3 is TGTGCTAGTGGTACCCAACCGGGAGCAACCTACGAGCAATACTTC.